These 10 T cell receptor beta chains were sequenced from one sample in a study of cytomegalovirus exposure and HLA in healthy donors. The PCR employed 60 Vbeta primers together with 13 Jbeta primers. Here immunoSEQ multiplex PCR was the method, and the copy in TCRdb shows in-frame clones only, minus some. The sample shows about 240,000 clones, about 85% of them seen only once. The sequenced sample consisted of PBMCs. These receptors all stem from a girl aged 2 to 10 in good health and CMV-seronegative.

Only a few counts were recorded for this clone. This chain connects TRBV5-5 to TRBJ2-5, with TRBD1 matching over 9 bases. The V segment lost 0 bases and the J segment 7 bases; nucleotides outside the gene matches: 7. The CDR3 covers 15 residues. The germline CDR1 and CDR2 sequences are SGHKS and YYEKEE (reference sequence). The CDR3 sequence: CASSLVRGQGGTQYF. The CDR3 DNA reads TGTGCCAGCAGCTTGGTGCGGGGACAGGGAGGGACCCAGTACTTC.

The CDR3 DNA is TGCGCCAGCAGCTTGGGCCCACAGGGAAGTTACAGGGAGCTGTTTTTT. It is translated as CASSLGPQGSYRELFF. The genes are TRBV5-1 and TRBJ2-2, with TRBD1 as a possible D gene (6 bases). V was clipped by 0 bases and J by 9 bases, with 18 bases between them. This CDR3 region has 16 residues. Germline V gene data show CDR1 as SGHRS and CDR2 as YFSETQ.

This chain joins TRBV7-3 and TRBJ1-1; 12 bases are shared with TRBD1. Germline V gene lookup returns CDR1 SGHTA and CDR2 FQGTGA. The length of the CDR3 is 18 residues. The V and J ends lost 2 bases and 4 bases, in that order; junction bases with no gene match: 11. This CDR3 is CASSLFAPGQGATTEAFF. The CDR3 bases are TGTGCCAGCAGCTTATTTGCCCCGGGACAGGGGGCGACCACTGAAGCTTTCTTT.

The rearrangement uses TRBV19 and TRBJ2-1, with TRBD2 matching over 8 bases. The CDR3 consists of 15 residues. Trimming at V came to 5 bases and at J to 4 bases, leaving 7 bases not matched to a gene. Germline CDR1 reads LNHDA; CDR2 reads SQIVND (reference sequence). The CDR3, as DNA: TGTGCCAGTAGTTTGGCGGGAGGCTTTTACAATGAGCAGTTCTTC. It codes for CASSLAGGFYNEQFF. Based on the CDR3 plus reference TRBV19 and TRBJ2-1, the full variable domain is DGGITQSPKYLFRKEGQNVTLSCEQNLNHDAMYWYRQDPGQGLRLIYYSQIVNDFQKGDIAEGYSVSREKKESFPLTVTSAQKNPTAFYLCASSLAGGFYNEQFFGPGTRLTVL.

The chain recombines TRBV11-2 with TRBJ1-2, with D maybe TRBD1 (5 bases). This CDR3 has 13 residues. The V end was cut by 0 bases, the J end by 4 bases, with 6 bases between. Germline assignment: CDR1 SGHAT and CDR2 FQNNGV. This CDR3 is CASSLDRAYGYTF. CDR3 coding DNA: TGTGCCAGCAGCTTAGACAGGGCCTATGGCTACACCTTC.

The V and J genes are TRBV7-9 and TRBJ2-5; D ambiguous. This CDR3 is 13 amino acids long. V lost 0 bases and J 2 bases, leaving 4 bases between the germline ends. From germline, CDR1 is SEHNR and CDR2 FQNEAQ (reference sequence). The CDR3 is CASSLALQETQYF. The CDR3 DNA reads TGTGCCAGCAGCTTAGCCCTGCAAGAGACCCAGTACTTC.

This clone turned up a few times. V usage is TRBV4-2 and J usage is TRBJ1-1; 8 bases are shared with TRBD1. Germline trimming cut 7 bases from V and 2 bases from J; bases unmatched to any gene: 6. This CDR3 spans 14 amino acids. Germline V lookup: CDR1 LGHNA, CDR2 YNFKEQ. The chain's CDR3 is CASTDRAHNTEAFF. Written as DNA, the CDR3 is TGTGCCAGCACGGACAGGGCCCACAACACTGAAGCTTTCTTT.

V and J are TRBV5-8 and TRBJ2-1, with TRBD2 as a possible D gene (5 bases). V shed 1 base and J shed 0 bases, with 14 bases lying between them. CDR1 and CDR2 (germline): SGHTS, YDEGEE. The CDR3 is made up of 17 amino acids. The CDR3 DNA reads as TGTGCCAGCAGCTTGCTTGAGAGGGCGAGCTCCTACAATGAGCAGTTCTTC. Its protein product is CASSLLERASSYNEQFF. Full variable domain (missing parts from reference TRBV5-8 and TRBJ2-1): EAGVTQSPTHLIKTRGQQATLRCSPISGHTSVYWYQQALGLGLQFLLWYDEGEERNRGNFPPRFSGRQFPNYSSELNVNALELEDSALYLCASSLLERASSYNEQFFGPGTRLTVL.

The CDR3 coding sequence is TGTGCCTGGAGTGCTGGGGCCGCCTACAATGAGCAGTTCTTC. Translation gives CAWSAGAAYNEQFF. V usage is TRBV30 and J usage is TRBJ2-1; a possible D gene is TRBD1 (5 bases). This CDR3 is 14 amino acids long. Germline V lookup: CDR1 GTSNPN, CDR2 SVGIG (reference sequence). V gave up 1 base and J gave up 2 bases, with 9 bases separating them. The variable domain in full, with the rest retrieved from reference TRBV30 and TRBJ2-1, is SQTIHQWPATLVQPVGSPLSLECTVEGTSNPNLYWYRQAAGRGLQLLFYSVGIGQISSEVPQNLSASRPQDRQFILSSKKLLLSDSGFYLCAWSAGAAYNEQFFGPGTRLTVL.

V is TRBV6-5 and J is TRBJ2-7; possible D gene TRBD2, 6 bases. The V gene lost 1 base and the J gene lost 3 bases, with 13 bases spanning the gap. Germline V gene sequence: CDR1 MNHEY, CDR2 SVGAGI. CDR3 length: 15 amino acids. The CDR3 sequence: CASSYFRDSLYEQYF. DNA for the CDR3: TGTGCCAGCAGTTACTTCCGGGACTCCCTCTACGAGCAGTACTTC.